Listed below are T cell receptor beta chains from one sample, sequenced in a study of response to subunit inactivated influenza vaccine. TCRdb used MiXCR to reprocess the RT-PCR reads, holding one entry per CDR3 protein. In the table there are hundreds of thousands of distinct CDR3 sequences, about a tenth of which are singletons. Specimen: PBMCs from blood, collected 40 to 50 days after vaccination. All receptors derive from a man aged 50 to 59 who received an inactivated influenza vaccine. Both conserved end residues are part of each CDR3. The D gene is left open where the match is weak. The size of a clone is reported for some rows only, either as once, few or many, or as a class for expanded clones.

TRBV10-3	TRBJ2-7	-	-	TGTGCCATCAGTGGAGGACTAAGGGGTAACGAGCAGTACTTC	CAISGGLRGNEQYF
TRBV7-2	TRBJ2-7	few	-	TGTGCCAGCAGCTCCAACGAAGCGTTACCCTACGAGCAGTACTTC	CASSSNEALPYEQYF
TRBV7-9	TRBJ2-3	many	-	TGTGCCAGCAGCTTAGTGCGCGGAGGGCAGTATTTT	CASSLVRGGQYF
TRBV7-9	TRBJ1-1	few	-	TGTGCCAGCAGCTTAGACACAGCGAACACTGAAGCTTTCTTT	CASSLDTANTEAFF
TRBV12-3/TRBV12-4	TRBJ2-5	many	TRBD2	TGTGCCAGCAGTCCCAGAGGCGGGAGAGCAGAGACCCAGTACTTC	CASSPRGGRAETQYF
TRBV10-3	TRBJ2-1	many	TRBD1	TGTGCCATCAGTGACCCCGGGACAGTATACAATGAGCAGTTCTTC	CAISDPGTVYNEQFF
TRBV6-6	TRBJ1-1	few	TRBD1	TGTGCCAGCATCGACAGGGTTGCGACTGAAGCTTTCTTT	CASIDRVATEAFF
TRBV14	TRBJ2-2	few	-	TGTGCCAGCAGCACCCGACACCCCCCCGGGGAGCTGTTTTTT	CASSTRHPPGELFF
TRBV6-1	TRBJ1-5	-	-	TGTGCCAGCAGTCAGGTCCGGGCGAACAATCAGCCCCAGCATTTT	CASSQVRANNQPQHF
TRBV12-3/TRBV12-4	TRBJ1-1	few	TRBD1	TGTGCCAGCAGTTCCGGGACAGGGATTGAAGCTTTCTTT	CASSSGTGIEAFF
TRBV3-1	TRBJ2-2	few	-	TGTGCCAGCAGCCCGGGGGTAGGACAGCGTACCGGGGAGCTGTTTTTT	CASSPGVGQRTGELFF